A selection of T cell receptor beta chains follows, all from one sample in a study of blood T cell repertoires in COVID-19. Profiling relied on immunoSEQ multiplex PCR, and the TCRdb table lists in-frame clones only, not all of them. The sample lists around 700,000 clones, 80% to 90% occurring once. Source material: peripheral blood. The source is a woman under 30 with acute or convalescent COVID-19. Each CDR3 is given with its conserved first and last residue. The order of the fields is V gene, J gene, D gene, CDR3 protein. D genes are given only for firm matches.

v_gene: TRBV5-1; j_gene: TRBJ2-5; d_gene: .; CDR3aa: CASGWGSQETQYF
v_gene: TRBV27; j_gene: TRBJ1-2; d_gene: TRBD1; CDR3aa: CASSTGNGNGYTF
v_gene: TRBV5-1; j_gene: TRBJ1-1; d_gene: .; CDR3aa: CASSLVSRGRNTEAFF
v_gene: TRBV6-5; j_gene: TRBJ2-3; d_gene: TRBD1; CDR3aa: CASSYGTGNLGTQYF
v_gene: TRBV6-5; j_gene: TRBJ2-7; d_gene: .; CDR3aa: CASSYSTDRPYEQYF
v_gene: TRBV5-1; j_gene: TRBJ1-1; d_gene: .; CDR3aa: CASSSRGSNTEAFF
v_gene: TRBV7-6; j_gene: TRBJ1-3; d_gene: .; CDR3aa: CASSPAHSGNTIYF
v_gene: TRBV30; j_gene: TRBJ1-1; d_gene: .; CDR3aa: CAWSGTAEAFF
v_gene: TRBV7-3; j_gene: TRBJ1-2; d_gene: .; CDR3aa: CASNIEGGYTF
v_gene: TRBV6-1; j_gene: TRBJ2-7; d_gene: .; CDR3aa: CASSEWDTFYEQYF
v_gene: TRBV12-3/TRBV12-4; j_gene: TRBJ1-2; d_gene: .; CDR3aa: CASSFGGYGYTF
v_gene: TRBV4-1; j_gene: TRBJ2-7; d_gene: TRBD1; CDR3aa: CASSQGQGTEQYF
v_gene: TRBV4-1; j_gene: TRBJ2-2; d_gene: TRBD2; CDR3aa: CASSQGRGGNTGELFF
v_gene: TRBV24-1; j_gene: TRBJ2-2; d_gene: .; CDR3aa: CATSDTRGSYTGELFF
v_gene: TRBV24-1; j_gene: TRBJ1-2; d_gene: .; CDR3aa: CATSDQGYGYTF
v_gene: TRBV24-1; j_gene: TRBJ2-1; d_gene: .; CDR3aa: CATSATLNNEQFF
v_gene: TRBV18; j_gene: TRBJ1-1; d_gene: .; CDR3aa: CASSPGTGGEAFF
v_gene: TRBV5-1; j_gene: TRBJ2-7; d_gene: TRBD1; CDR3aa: CAITSDRGREQYF
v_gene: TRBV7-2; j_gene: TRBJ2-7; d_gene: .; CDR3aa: CASSLGTDPFYEQYF
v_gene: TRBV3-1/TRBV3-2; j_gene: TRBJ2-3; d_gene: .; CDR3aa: CASSHPSPTSTDTQYF
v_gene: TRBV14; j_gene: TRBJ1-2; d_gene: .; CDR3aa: CASSHRGHSYGYTF
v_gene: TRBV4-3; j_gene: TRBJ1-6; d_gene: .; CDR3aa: CASSHRGVRNSPLHF
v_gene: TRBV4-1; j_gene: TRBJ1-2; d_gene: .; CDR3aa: CASSQDGQVPSGHGYTF
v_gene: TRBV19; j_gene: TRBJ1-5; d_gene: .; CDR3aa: CASSITVYSNQPQHF
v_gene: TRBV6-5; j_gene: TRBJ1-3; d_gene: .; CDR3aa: CASSRGSGNTIYF
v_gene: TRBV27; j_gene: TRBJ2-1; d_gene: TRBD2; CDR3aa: CAAGGGLNEQFF
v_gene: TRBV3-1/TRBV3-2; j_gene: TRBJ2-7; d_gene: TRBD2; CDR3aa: CASSYLAGDEQYF
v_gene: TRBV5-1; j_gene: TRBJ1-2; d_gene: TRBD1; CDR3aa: CASSPDRGRVNTF
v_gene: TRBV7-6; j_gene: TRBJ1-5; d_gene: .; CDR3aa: CASSFAVNQPQHF
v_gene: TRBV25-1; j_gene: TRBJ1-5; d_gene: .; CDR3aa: CASSELQGGQPQHF
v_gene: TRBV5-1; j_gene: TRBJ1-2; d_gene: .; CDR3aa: CASSPRGQPYGYTF
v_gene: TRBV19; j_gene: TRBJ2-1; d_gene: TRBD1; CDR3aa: CASRGTGPNEQFF
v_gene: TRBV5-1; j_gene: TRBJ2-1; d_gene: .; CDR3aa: CASSLGRGGYNEQFF
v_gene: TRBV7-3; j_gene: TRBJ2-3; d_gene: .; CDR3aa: CASSLVGGESADTQYF
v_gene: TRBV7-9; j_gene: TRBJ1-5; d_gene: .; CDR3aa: CASSLGDFNQPQHF
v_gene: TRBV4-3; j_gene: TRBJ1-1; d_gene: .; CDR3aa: CASSQEGGTGNTEAFF
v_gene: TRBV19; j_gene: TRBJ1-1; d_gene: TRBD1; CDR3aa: CASSLSGQGLTEAFF
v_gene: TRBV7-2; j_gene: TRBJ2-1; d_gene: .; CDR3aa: CASSPIGGGAYNEQFF
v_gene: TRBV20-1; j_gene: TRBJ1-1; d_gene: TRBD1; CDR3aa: CSAPGQGEAFF
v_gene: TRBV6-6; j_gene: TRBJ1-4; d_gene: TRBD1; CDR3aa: CASSYFSGGTNEKLFF
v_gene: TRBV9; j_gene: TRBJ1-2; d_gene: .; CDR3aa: CASSVAGFYGYTF
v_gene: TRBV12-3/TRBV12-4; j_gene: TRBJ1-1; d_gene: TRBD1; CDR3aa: CASSWTGLEAFF
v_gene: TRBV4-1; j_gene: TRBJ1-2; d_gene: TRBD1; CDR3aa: CASSVQGTNYGYTF
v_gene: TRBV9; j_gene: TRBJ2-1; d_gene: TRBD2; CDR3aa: CASSQAGAYNEQFF
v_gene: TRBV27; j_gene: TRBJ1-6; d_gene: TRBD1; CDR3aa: CASSYTGEGSPLHF
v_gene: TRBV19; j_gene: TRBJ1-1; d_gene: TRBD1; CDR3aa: CASHGQGVLAFF
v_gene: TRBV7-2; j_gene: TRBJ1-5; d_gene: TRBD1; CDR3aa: CASSLKGTGNQPQHF
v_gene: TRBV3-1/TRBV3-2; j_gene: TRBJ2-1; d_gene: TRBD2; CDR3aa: CASLGGTEQFF
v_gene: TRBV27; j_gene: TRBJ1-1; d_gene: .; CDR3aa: CASTSGAGIGEAFF
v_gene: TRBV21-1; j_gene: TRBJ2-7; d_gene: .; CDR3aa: CASSSLGQDSSYEQYF
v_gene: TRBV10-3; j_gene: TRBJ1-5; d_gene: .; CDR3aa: CAISARGGLEPQHF
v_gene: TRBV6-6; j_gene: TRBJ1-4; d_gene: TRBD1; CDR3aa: CASSQQGSEEKLFF
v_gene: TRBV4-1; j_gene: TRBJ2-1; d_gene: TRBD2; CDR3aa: CASSQGLNEQFF
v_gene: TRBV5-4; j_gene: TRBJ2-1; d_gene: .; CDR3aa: CASSLEGGGQSNEQFF